This TCR beta chain was obtained from a study of T cells after yellow fever vaccination. About the study: SMART-Seq v4 Ultra Low Input served to prepare low-cell-number fractions.

This clonotype has ten or more counts. Its antigen is still unknown. V lost 6 bases, J lost 6 bases, and 15 bases lay in between. The CDR3 spans 15 residues. CDR1 is MNHEY and CDR2 is SVGAGI in the germline V gene. General study points: A limited proportion of clonotypes was detected within both the CD4 and CD8 compartments.

TCRdb itself ran the 5' RACE reads through MiXCR, one entry per CDR3 protein. This table has under 200,000 distinct CDR3 sequences, around 7.3% appearing once. The sample was CD4+ T cells sorted from PBMCs, taken 4 to 6 days after the first yellow fever vaccination. The TCR was taken from a man younger than 30 who received the YFV17D yellow fever vaccine. This chain connects TRBV6-5 to TRBJ1-6; D is unclear. The CDR3 DNA reads TGTGCCAGCAGACAAGACATTAGGAGTAATTCACCCCTCCACTTT. Translated: CASRQDIRSNSPLHF.